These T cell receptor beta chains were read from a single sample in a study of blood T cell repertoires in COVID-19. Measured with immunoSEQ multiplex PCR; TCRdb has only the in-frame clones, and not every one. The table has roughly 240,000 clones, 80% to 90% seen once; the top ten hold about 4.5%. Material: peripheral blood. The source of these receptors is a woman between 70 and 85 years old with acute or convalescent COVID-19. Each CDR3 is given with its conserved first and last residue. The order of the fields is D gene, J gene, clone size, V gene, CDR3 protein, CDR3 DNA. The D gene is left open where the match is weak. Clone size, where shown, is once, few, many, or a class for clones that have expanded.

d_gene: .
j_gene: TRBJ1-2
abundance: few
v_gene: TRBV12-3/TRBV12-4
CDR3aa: CASRLSLALEF
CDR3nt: TGTGCCAGCAGACTATCGTTGGCACTGGAATTC

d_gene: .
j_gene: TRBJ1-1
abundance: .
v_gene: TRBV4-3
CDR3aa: CASSQEAGYATEAFF
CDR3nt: TGCGCCAGCAGCCAAGAAGCGGGGTATGCCACTGAAGCTTTCTTT

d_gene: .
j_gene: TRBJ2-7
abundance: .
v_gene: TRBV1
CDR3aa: CTSSQDLGDSNYEQYF
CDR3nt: TGCACCAGCAGCCAAGATTTGGGGGACTCGAACTACGAGCAGTACTTC

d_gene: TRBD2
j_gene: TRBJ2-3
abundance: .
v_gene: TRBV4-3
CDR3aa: CASSHVPGTSGPDTQYF
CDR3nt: TGCGCCAGCAGCCATGTACCCGGGACTAGCGGGCCAGATACGCAGTATTTT

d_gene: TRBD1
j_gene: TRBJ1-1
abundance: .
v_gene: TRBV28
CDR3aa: CASSRTGGGTEAFF
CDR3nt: TGTGCCAGCAGCCGGACAGGGGGCGGCACTGAAGCTTTCTTT

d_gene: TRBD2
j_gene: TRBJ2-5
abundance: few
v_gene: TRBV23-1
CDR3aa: CASSQLWTSGGSDMETQYF
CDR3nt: TGCGCCAGCAGTCAATTGTGGACTAGCGGGGGATCTGATATGGAGACCCAGTACTTC

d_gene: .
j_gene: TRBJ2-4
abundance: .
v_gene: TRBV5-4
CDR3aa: CASSPPGAKNIQYF
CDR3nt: TGTGCCAGCAGCCCCCCGGGGGCCAAAAACATTCAGTACTTC

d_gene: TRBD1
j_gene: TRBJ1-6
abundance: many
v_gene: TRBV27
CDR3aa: CASSRGTGGSPLHF
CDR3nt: TGTGCCAGCAGCCGTGGGACAGGGGGCTCACCCCTCCACTTT

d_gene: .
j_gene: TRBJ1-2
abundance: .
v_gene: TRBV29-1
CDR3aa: CSVSNTGHPNYGYTF
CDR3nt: TGCAGCGTTTCCAATACAGGGCATCCTAACTATGGCTACACCTTC

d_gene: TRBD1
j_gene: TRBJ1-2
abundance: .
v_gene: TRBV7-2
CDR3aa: CASSLKRQGYYGYTF
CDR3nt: TGTGCCAGCAGCTTAAAGCGACAGGGGTACTATGGCTACACCTTC

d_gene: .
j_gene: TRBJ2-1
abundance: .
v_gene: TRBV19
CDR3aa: CASSFRGPREQFF
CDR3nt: TGTGCCAGTAGTTTCAGGGGCCCTCGGGAGCAGTTCTTC

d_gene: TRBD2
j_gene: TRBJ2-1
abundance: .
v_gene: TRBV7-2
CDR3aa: CASSLVGAGPYNEQFF
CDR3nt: TGTGCCAGCAGCTTAGTCGGAGCGGGGCCCTACAATGAGCAGTTCTTC

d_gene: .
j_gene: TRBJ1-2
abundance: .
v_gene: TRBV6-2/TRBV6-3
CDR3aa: CASSYPGNYGYTF
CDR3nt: TGTGCCAGCAGTTACCCGGGAAACTATGGCTACACCTTC

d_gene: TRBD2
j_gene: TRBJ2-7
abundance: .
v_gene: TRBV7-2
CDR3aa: CASSPSGGPTYEQYF
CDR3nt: TGTGCCAGCAGCCCCAGCGGGGGGCCAACCTACGAGCAGTACTTC

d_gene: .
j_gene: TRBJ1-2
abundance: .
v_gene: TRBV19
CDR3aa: CASSVDTMASGYTF
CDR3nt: TGTGCCAGTAGTGTGGACACTATGGCGTCCGGCTACACCTTC

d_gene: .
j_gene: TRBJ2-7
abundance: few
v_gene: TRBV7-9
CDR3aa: CASSLGGRDEQYF
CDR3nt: TGTGCCAGCAGCTTAGGGGGGCGCGACGAGCAGTACTTC

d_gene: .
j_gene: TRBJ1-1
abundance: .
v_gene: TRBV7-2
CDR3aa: CASSLRAQSDTEAFF
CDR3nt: TGTGCCAGCAGCCTCAGGGCTCAGAGCGACACTGAAGCTTTCTTT

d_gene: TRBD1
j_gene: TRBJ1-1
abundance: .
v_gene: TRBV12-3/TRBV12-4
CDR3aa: CASSFWGTGEAFF
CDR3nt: TGTGCCAGCAGTTTTTGGGGGACAGGTGAAGCTTTCTTT

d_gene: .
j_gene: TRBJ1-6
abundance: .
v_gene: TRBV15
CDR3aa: CATSREISGVESPLHF
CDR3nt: TGTGCCACCAGCAGAGAAATATCAGGTGTCGAGTCACCCCTCCACTTT

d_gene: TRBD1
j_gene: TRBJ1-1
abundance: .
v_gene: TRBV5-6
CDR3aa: CASSLALTGAEAFF
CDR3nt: TGTGCCAGCAGCTTGGCCTTAACAGGGGCTGAAGCTTTCTTT

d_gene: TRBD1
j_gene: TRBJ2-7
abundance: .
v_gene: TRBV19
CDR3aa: CASSIRGQGALVSYEQYF
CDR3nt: TGTGCCAGTAGTATTCGGGGACAGGGGGCCCTAGTCTCCTACGAGCAGTACTTC

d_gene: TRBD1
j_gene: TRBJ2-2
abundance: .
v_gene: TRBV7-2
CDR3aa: CASSRGRTGLSTGELFF
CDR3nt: TGTGCCAGCAGCAGGGGGAGGACAGGGCTTAGCACCGGGGAGCTGTTTTTT

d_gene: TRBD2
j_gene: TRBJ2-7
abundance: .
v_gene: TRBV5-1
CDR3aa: CASSPFSSGGAGEQYF
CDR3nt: TGCGCCAGCAGTCCCTTTTCTAGCGGGGGGGCCGGCGAGCAGTACTTC

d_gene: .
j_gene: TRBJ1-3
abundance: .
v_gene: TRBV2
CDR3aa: CASSELGGNTIYF
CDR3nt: TGTGCCAGCAGTGAACTCGGGGGAAACACCATATATTTT

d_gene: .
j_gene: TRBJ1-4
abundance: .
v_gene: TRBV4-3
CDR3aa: CASSPDGGTTNEKLFF
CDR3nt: TGCGCCAGCAGCCCGGACGGGGGGACAACTAATGAAAAACTGTTTTTT

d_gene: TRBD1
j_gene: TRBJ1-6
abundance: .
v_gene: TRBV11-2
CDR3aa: CASHNSGGNSPLHF
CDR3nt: TGTGCCAGCCATAACTCAGGGGGGAATTCACCCCTCCACTTT

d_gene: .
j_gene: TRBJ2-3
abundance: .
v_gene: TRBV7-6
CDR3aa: CASSLVGAGSTDTQYF
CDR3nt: TGTGCCAGCAGCTTAGTTGGTGCGGGGTCCACAGATACGCAGTATTTT

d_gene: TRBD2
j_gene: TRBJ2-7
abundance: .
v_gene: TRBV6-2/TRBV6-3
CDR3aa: CASSEGLAGSYEQYF
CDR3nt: TGTGCCAGCAGCGAGGGACTAGCGGGCTCCTACGAGCAGTACTTC

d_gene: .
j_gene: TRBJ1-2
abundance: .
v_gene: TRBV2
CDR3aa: CASRPKTGTNYGYTF
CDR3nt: TGTGCCAGCAGGCCGAAGACAGGAACTAACTATGGCTACACCTTC

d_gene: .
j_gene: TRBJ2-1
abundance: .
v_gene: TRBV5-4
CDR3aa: CASSLPSGALYNEQFF
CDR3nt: TGTGCCAGCAGCTTGCCCTCAGGGGCCCTATACAATGAGCAGTTCTTC

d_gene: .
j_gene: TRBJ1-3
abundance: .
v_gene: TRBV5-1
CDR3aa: CASSEPGQGNTIYF
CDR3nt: TGCGCCAGCAGCGAACCGGGACAAGGAAACACCATATATTTT

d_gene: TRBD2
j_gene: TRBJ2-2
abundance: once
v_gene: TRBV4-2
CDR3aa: CASSQGTSGVNTGELFF
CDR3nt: TGTGCCAGCAGCCAGGGAACTAGCGGGGTTAACACCGGGGAGCTGTTTTTT

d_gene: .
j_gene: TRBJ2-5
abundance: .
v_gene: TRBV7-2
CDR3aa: CASSLGWGQPGETQYF
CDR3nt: TGTGCCAGCAGCTTAGGGTGGGGGCAACCCGGAGAGACCCAGTACTTC

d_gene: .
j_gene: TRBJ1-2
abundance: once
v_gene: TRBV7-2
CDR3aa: CASSLALGGYGYTF
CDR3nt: TGTGCCAGCAGCTTAGCTCTGGGGGGGTATGGCTACACCTTC

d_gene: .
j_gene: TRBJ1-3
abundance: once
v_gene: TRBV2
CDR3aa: CASSVTGGNTIYF
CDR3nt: TGTGCCAGCAGCGTTACAGGGGGAAACACCATATATTTT

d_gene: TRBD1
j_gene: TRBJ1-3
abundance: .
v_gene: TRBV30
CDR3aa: CAWAGQGLVGNTIYF
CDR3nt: TGTGCCTGGGCGGGACAGGGCCTCGTTGGAAACACCATATATTTT

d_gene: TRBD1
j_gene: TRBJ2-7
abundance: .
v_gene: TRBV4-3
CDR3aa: CASSQLQGQEQYF
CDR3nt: TGCGCCAGCAGCCAGTTACAGGGGCAAGAGCAGTACTTC